This T cell receptor beta chain originates from a study of CD8 T cells in ankylosing spondylitis. Broader study findings: It appeared that ankylosing spondylitis blood was characterized by a TCR beta motif of eight highly homologous variants. As reported, disease-linked clones showed significant enrichment in matched ankylosing spondylitis synovial fluid.

In its sample, this clonotype was seen a few times. Its specificity is not known. Germline lookup yields CDR1 KGHSH and CDR2 LQKENI. The CDR3 has 13 amino acids. Deletions cut 6 bases from V and 4 bases from J, with 10 bases between. Preparation of TCR beta libraries was done by quantitative 5'-RACE with molecular barcodes. Each CDR3 protein gets one entry after TCRdb re-called the 5' RACE reads with MiXCR. The sample includes around 390,000 distinct CDR3 sequences, approximately 20% of them seen just once. The sequenced sample consisted of blood, either unsorted or a sorted T cell fraction (not recorded which). This sequence originates from a male donor with ankylosing spondylitis. The V and J genes are TRBV18 and TRBJ2-1; D remains ambiguous. CDR3 DNA: TGTGCCAGCTCGCAACAGAGTTACAATGAGCAGTTCTTC. Protein sequence: CASSQQSYNEQFF.